This T cell receptor (beta chain) was retrieved from a study of technical replicates of blood from several donors. Assay used: immunoSEQ multiplex PCR; TCRdb lists only in-frame clones, some missing. This repertoire shows about 56,000 clones, 93% found once; its top ten account for 4.2%. Germline assignment: CDR1 MNHEY and CDR2 SVGAGI. Trimming removed 1 base from V and 1 base from J, with 8 bases in between. This CDR3 spans 15 amino acids. The sequenced material came from PBMCs. This TCR derives from a human donor in good health. Some clones in this sample may be carry-over from other donors' samples. The chain uses TRBV6-5 and TRBJ2-1; D is ambiguous. The CDR3 spells CASSYWAVSYNEQFF. As DNA, the CDR3 is TGTGCCAGCAGTTACTGGGCCGTATCCTACAATGAGCAGTTCTTC.